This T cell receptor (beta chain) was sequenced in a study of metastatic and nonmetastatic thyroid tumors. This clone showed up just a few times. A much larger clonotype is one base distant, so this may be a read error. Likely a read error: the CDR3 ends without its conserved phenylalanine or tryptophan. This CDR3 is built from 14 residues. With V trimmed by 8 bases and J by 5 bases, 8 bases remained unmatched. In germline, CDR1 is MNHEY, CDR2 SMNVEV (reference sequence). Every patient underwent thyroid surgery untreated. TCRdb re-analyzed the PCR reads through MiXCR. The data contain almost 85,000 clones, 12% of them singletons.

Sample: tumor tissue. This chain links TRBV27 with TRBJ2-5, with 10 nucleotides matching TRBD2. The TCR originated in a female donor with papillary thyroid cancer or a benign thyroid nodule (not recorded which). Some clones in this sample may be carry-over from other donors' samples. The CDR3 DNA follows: TGTGCCAGCCAGAGGCTAGCGGGAGACGAGACCCAGTACTTG. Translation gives CASQRLAGDETQYL.